This is a list of T cell receptor beta chains from one sample in a study of neurological immune-mediated disorders. TCRdb analysed the 5' RACE reads with MiXCR anew, one entry per CDR3 protein. This sample has some 57,000 distinct CDR3 sequences; 3% to 4.5% occur once, and the top ten carry 6.5%. The sample consisted of PBMCs. Receptors were obtained from a man in his fifties or sixties with multiple sclerosis. The CDR3 runs from the conserved cysteine through the conserved F or W. Fields, in order: D gene, J gene, clone size, V gene, CDR3 DNA, CDR3 protein. A D gene is named only where the DNA matches it firmly. Rows give clone size only sometimes, using once, few, many, or a class for an expanded clone.

.,TRBJ1-1,many,TRBV6-6,TGTGCCAGCGTCCCATATACACTGGTCGGGACTGAAGCTTTCTTT,CASVPYTLVGTEAFF
.,TRBJ2-1,many,TRBV15,TGTGCCACCAGCAGAAGTGGGACAACGGAAAATGAGCAGTTCTTC,CATSRSGTTENEQFF
.,TRBJ1-1,many,TRBV6-5,TGTGCCAGCAGCCAAACGACAGGAGGAGCTTTCTTT,CASSQTTGGAFF
.,TRBJ1-1,many,TRBV29-1,TGCAGCGTTAAGAACAGGCCGGACACTGAAGCTTTCTTT,CSVKNRPDTEAFF
TRBD1,TRBJ2-5,many,TRBV9,TGTGCCAGCAGCAGGGACAGGGGGCAAGAGACCCAGTACTTC,CASSRDRGQETQYF
TRBD1,TRBJ1-1,many,TRBV5-5,TGTGCCAGCAGCCGGGGACAGCCAACCCCTTTCTTT,CASSRGQPTPFF
.,TRBJ2-1,many,TRBV11-2,TGTGCCAGCAGCTTTCGCGGGGACCCCTACAATGAGCAGTTCTTC,CASSFRGDPYNEQFF
.,TRBJ2-2,many,TRBV27,TGTGCCAGCAGTTTATCTCCTGATTCAGCCGGGGAGCTGTTTTTT,CASSLSPDSAGELFF
TRBD2,TRBJ2-5,many,TRBV20-1,TGCAGTGCTTTCCAGGCTAGCGGGAGGGGAGAGACCCAGTACTTC,CSAFQASGRGETQYF
.,TRBJ1-5,many,TRBV25-1,TGTGCCAGCAGTGGTGTCAATCAGCCCCAGCATTTT,CASSGVNQPQHF
TRBD2,TRBJ2-3,many,TRBV20-1,TGCAGTGCTAGGGTAGCGGGGGGGCAAAGAGATACGCAGTATTTT,CSARVAGGQRDTQYF
.,TRBJ1-3,many,TRBV12-3/TRBV12-4,TGTGCCAGCAGTTTACCTGGGCTGGGCTCTGGAAACACCATATATTTT,CASSLPGLGSGNTIYF
.,TRBJ2-1,few,TRBV10-3,TGTGCCATCAGTGAACGGGGCAGTCAGCAGTTCTTC,CAISERGSQQFF
.,TRBJ2-7,many,TRBV18,TGTGCCAGCTCACCCAGCGCAGAGCCGTCCTACGAGCAGTACTTC,CASSPSAEPSYEQYF
.,TRBJ2-1,many,TRBV5-1,TGCGCCAGCAGCTTCAGGGGCACGTGGGCCAATGAGCAGTTCTTC,CASSFRGTWANEQFF
TRBD2,TRBJ2-1,many,TRBV12-3/TRBV12-4,TGTGCCAGCATTTACCGGGGACTAGCGGGTTCCAATGAGCAGTTCTTC,CASIYRGLAGSNEQFF
.,TRBJ2-1,many,TRBV11-1,TGTGCCAGCAGCGTCCGGGACGCCTACAATGAGCAGTTCTTC,CASSVRDAYNEQFF
.,TRBJ1-1,many,TRBV7-6,TGTGCCAGCAGCTTAGGGGGGGTACTGAACACTGAAGCTTTCTTT,CASSLGGVLNTEAFF
.,TRBJ2-6,few,TRBV20-1,TGCAGTGCCCCGAACGGGGCCAACGTCCTGACTTTC,CSAPNGANVLTF
TRBD1,TRBJ2-3,many,TRBV15,TGTGCCACCAGCAGAGAGACAGGGCGAGATACGCAGTATTTT,CATSRETGRDTQYF
.,TRBJ1-5,many,TRBV28,TGTGCCAGCAGTTTACCGGGACCGCCCCAGCATTTT,CASSLPGPPQHF
.,TRBJ1-1,few,TRBV30,TGTGCCTGGAGTTACTCGGGGGAGCGGACTGAAGCTTTCTTT,CAWSYSGERTEAFF
.,TRBJ1-6,many,TRBV5-1,TGCGCCAGCAGCTTTAAGGCTAATTCACCCCTCCACTTT,CASSFKANSPLHF
.,TRBJ2-7,many,TRBV7-2,TGTGCCAGCAGCAATCCAGGAATCTACGAGCAGTACTTC,CASSNPGIYEQYF
.,TRBJ1-5,many,TRBV2,TGTGCCAGCAGTGCCGGGAGAAATCAGCCCCAGCATTTT,CASSAGRNQPQHF
TRBD2,TRBJ2-1,many,TRBV10-3,TGTGCCATCTCGCGGGAGGGCCCGTCCAATGAGCAGTTCTTC,CAISREGPSNEQFF
TRBD1,TRBJ2-1,many,TRBV7-6,TGTGCCAGCAGCCCACAGGGGTCCTACAATGAGCAGTTCTTC,CASSPQGSYNEQFF
.,TRBJ2-3,many,TRBV21-1,TGTGCCAGCAGCTACCCGATCCCAGATACGCAGTATTTT,CASSYPIPDTQYF
TRBD1,TRBJ1-2,many,TRBV6-5,TGTGCCAGCAGTCCAGGGGGAGCTAACTATGGCTACACCTTC,CASSPGGANYGYTF
.,TRBJ1-2,many,TRBV29-1,TGCAGCGTTGAGGGCGGCAGCACTAACTATGGCTACACCTTC,CSVEGGSTNYGYTF
.,TRBJ2-2,.,TRBV7-6,TGTGCCAGCCGGTTGGGCGGGGAGCTGTTTTTT,CASRLGGELFF
TRBD2,TRBJ2-1,many,TRBV20-1,TGCAGTGCTGTCGGCCTCGGGGGGACTAGCGGGGGGACCTACAATGAGCAGTTCTTC,CSAVGLGGTSGGTYNEQFF
.,TRBJ2-7,many,TRBV10-2,TGCGCCAGCAGTGCTACCGGCGACTACGAGCAGTACTTC,CASSATGDYEQYF
.,TRBJ1-1,many,TRBV7-9,TGTGCCAGCAGCCCCCCCGTCAACACTGAAGCTTTCTTT,CASSPPVNTEAFF
.,TRBJ1-5,many,TRBV7-2,TGTGCCAGCAGCACCGACAGATTCAATCAGCCCCAGCATTTT,CASSTDRFNQPQHF
TRBD2,TRBJ2-3,many,TRBV6-1,TGTGCCAGCAGTGTGGTGACTAGCGGACGGACAGATACGCAGTATTTT,CASSVVTSGRTDTQYF
TRBD2,TRBJ2-4,many,TRBV10-2,TGCGCCAGCAGTGAGTCCTTTGAGACTAGCGGGCGGAACATTCAGTACTTC,CASSESFETSGRNIQYF
TRBD1,TRBJ1-1,few,TRBV6-1,TGTGCCAGCAGTGGACAGGGGGCAGTCACTGAAGCTTTCTTT,CASSGQGAVTEAFF
.,TRBJ2-7,many,TRBV9,TGTGCCAGCAGCGCTACACACGGACCACTAGTCCACGAGCAGTACTTC,CASSATHGPLVHEQYF
.,TRBJ2-5,many,TRBV6-1,TGTGCCAGCAGTGAAGGGCGGACCTCAATAACGGACCAAGAGACCCAGTACTTC,CASSEGRTSITDQETQYF
.,TRBJ2-3,many,TRBV7-8,TGTGCCAGCAGCCCCTCGGGGGCGGGGACAGATACGCAGTATTTT,CASSPSGAGTDTQYF
TRBD1,TRBJ1-5,few,TRBV20-1,TGCAGTGCTAGAACGGACAGGGGACAGCCCCAGCATTTT,CSARTDRGQPQHF
.,TRBJ2-7,.,TRBV7-9,TGTGCCAGCAGCCGGGAGCCATCACCTTCCTACGAGCAGTACTTC,CASSREPSPSYEQYF
.,TRBJ2-2,many,TRBV29-1,TGCAGCGTTGACGGACTATCCGGGGAGCTGTTTTTT,CSVDGLSGELFF
.,TRBJ1-1,many,TRBV6-5,TGTGCCAGCAGTTACGCGGGATTTGAAGCTTTCTTT,CASSYAGFEAFF
.,TRBJ2-1,many,TRBV29-1,TGCAGCGTGTCCCCGGAGGGCTCCTACAATGAGCAGTTCTTC,CSVSPEGSYNEQFF
.,TRBJ2-2,many,TRBV5-1,TGCGCCAGCAGCTCTGGCCCGAACACCGGGGAGCTGTTTTTT,CASSSGPNTGELFF
TRBD1,TRBJ2-1,.,TRBV27,TGTGCCAGCAGCCGGGGACAGATTCCCAATGAGCAGTTCTTC,CASSRGQIPNEQFF
.,TRBJ2-7,many,TRBV10-3,TGTGCCATCAACCAACTTGGGGCGGGGTCGGAGCAGTACTTC,CAINQLGAGSEQYF
.,TRBJ2-1,many,TRBV12-3/TRBV12-4,TGTGCCAGCAGTGAGGGAGCGCAGTTCTTC,CASSEGAQFF
.,TRBJ2-3,many,TRBV11-2,TGTGCCAGCAGCTTTCGAGGGGTTTGGTATTTT,CASSFRGVWYF
.,TRBJ1-4,many,TRBV20-1,TGCAGTGCTAGAAGAGGAGATGAAAAACTGTTTTTT,CSARRGDEKLFF
.,TRBJ1-2,many,TRBV28,TGTGCCAGCAGTTTAGTGGGGGCGGGTAACTATGGCTACACCTTC,CASSLVGAGNYGYTF
TRBD1,TRBJ1-2,many,TRBV6-5,TGTGCCAGCAGTTACTCACGACAGGGCTCTGGCTACACCTTC,CASSYSRQGSGYTF
.,TRBJ2-4,many,TRBV20-1,TGCAGTGCTCTCTCAGGGGGGGGCAAAAACATTCAGTACTTC,CSALSGGGKNIQYF